This entry lists 16 T cell receptor beta chains sequenced from one sample in a study of shared clonotypes between healthy human individuals. TCRdb's table, derived via immunoSEQ multiplex PCR, lists solely in-frame clones and lacks some. The sample lists hundreds of thousands of clones, roughly 94% seen once, with 24% in the top ten. CD8 cells classed as naive were CD45RO-negative and positively selected for CCR7, excluding terminally differentiated effector memory CD45RA+ cells. The specimen sequenced was naive CD8+ T cells sorted from blood. These receptor sequences come from a man aged 30 to 45 in good health.

The genes are TRBV7-8 and TRBJ1-4; D is undetermined. The CDR3 runs 16 residues. Trimming took off 1 base at V and 0 bases at J, with 9 bases between the two ends. From germline, CDR1 is SGHVS and CDR2 FQNEAQ. This CDR3 is CASSLDETATNEKLFF. The CDR3 DNA reads TGTGCCAGCAGCTTAGACGAAACAGCAACTAATGAAAAACTGTTTTTT.

The chain employs TRBV9 and TRBJ2-2, with 7 bases aligning to TRBD2. Germline assignment: CDR1 SGDLS and CDR2 YYNGEE. CDR3 size: 16 residues. With 4 bases clipped from V and 4 bases from J, the junction kept 10 bases outside the gene matches. The CDR3 reads CASSPSAGVLTGELFF. In DNA form, the CDR3 reads TGTGCCAGCAGCCCTTCGGCGGGAGTGCTCACCGGGGAGCTGTTTTTT. Together with reference TRBV9 and TRBJ2-2, the CDR3 gives the full variable domain: DSGVTQTPKHLITATGQRVTLRCSPRSGDLSVYWYQQSLDQGLQFLIQYYNGEERAKGNILERFSAQQFPDLHSELNLSSLELGDSALYFCASSPSAGVLTGELFFGEGSRLTVL.

The chain couples TRBV23-1 to TRBJ2-2; 7 bases are a match to TRBD1. TRBV23-1 is reported as an ORF; its role is uncertain. Unmatched junction bases numbered 9, after V lost 5 bases and J lost 6 bases. CDR3 length: 15 amino acids. In DNA, the CDR3 is TGCGCCAGCAGTAGAACAGGGGCGCGATCCGGGGAGCTGTTTTTT. Translating gives CASSRTGARSGELFF.

Notes on this clone: Other nucleotide sequences in the sample specify the same CDR3. The chain links TRBV11-2 to TRBJ2-3; D ambiguous. The V gene lost 0 bases and the J gene lost 0 bases, with 4 bases spanning the gap. This CDR3 is built from 14 residues. Germline loops: CDR1 SGHAT, CDR2 FQNNGV. For the CDR3, the DNA is TGTGCCAGCAGCTTAGAAGCTAGCACAGATACGCAGTATTTT. Protein sequence: CASSLEASTDTQYF.

The chain joins TRBV9 to TRBJ1-3; D gene ambiguous. Germline CDR1 and CDR2: SGDLS and YYNGEE. The CDR3 totals 13 residues. Trimming removed 6 bases at V and 4 bases at J, with 11 bases between. CDR3 loop: CASTSGYGNTIYF. CDR3 sequence (DNA): TGTGCCAGCACCTCGGGTTACGGAAACACCATATATTTT.

A word on this clone: Different DNA sequences within this sample yield the same CDR3. The J gene is TRBJ2-7, the V gene TRBV11-2, with 10 bases matching TRBD2. The V segment lost 1 base and the J segment 4 bases; nucleotides outside the gene matches: 1. Germline CDR1 reads SGHAT; CDR2 reads FQNNGV. The CDR3 is made up of 14 amino acids. CDR3 in amino acids: CASSLASGSYEQYF. CDR3 bases: TGTGCCAGCAGCTTAGCTAGCGGGAGTTACGAGCAGTACTTC.

The genes are TRBV2 and TRBJ2-2; the D gene is possibly TRBD1 (6 bases). This CDR3 region has 11 residues. Trimming took off 5 bases at V and 9 bases at J, with 7 bases between the two ends. Germline CDR1 reads SNHLY; CDR2 reads FYNNEI. CDR3 in amino acids: CASSQGWELFF. The DNA of the CDR3 is TGTGCCAGCAGTCAGGGGTGGGAGCTGTTTTTT.

The chain couples TRBV9 to TRBJ2-7; D is ambiguous. The ends were cut back, 0 bases at V and 6 bases at J, with 7 bases in the middle. CDR1 is SGDLS and CDR2 is YYNGEE in the germline V gene. This CDR3 spans 12 amino acids. CDR3 residues: CASSVGTGEQYF. The DNA for the CDR3 is TGTGCCAGCAGCGTAGGAACCGGCGAGCAGTACTTC.

This chain links TRBV29-1 with TRBJ1-1, with 8 positions matching TRBD1. The germline V gene has CDR1 SQVTM and CDR2 ANQGSEA. The CDR3 is 13 residues long. V dropped 4 bases and J dropped 8; count of bases not matched to a gene: 9. As DNA, the CDR3 is TGCAGCGTTGTAAAAGACAGGGGAGGAGAAGCTTTCTTT. Translation gives CSVVKDRGGEAFF.

The V and J genes are TRBV7-2 and TRBJ2-7; D not resolved. V gave up 3 bases and J gave up 3 bases, with 12 bases separating them. The germline V gene encodes CDR1 SGHTA and CDR2 FQGNSA. The CDR3 is 14 residues long. Here the CDR3 reads CASSFTPIHYEQYF. CDR3 coding DNA: TGTGCCAGCAGCTTCACGCCAATTCACTACGAGCAGTACTTC.

As regards this clone: The sample contains more than one DNA sequence encoding this CDR3. This chain links TRBV28 with TRBJ1-1; no definite D call. From germline, CDR1 is MDHEN and CDR2 SYDVKM. Trimming cost V 5 bases and J 4 bases, with 11 bases left between them. CDR3 length: 13 amino acids. The CDR3 spells CASSPLGGTEAFF. CDR3 sequence (DNA): TGTGCCAGCAGTCCCCTTGGTGGCACTGAAGCTTTCTTT.

The chain is built from TRBV10-3 and TRBJ1-2, with no clear D. The germline V and J ends were trimmed by 0 bases and 7 bases, with 9 bases remaining between them. The CDR3 runs to 13 residues. Germline V gene lookup returns CDR1 ENHRY and CDR2 SYGVKD. For the CDR3, the DNA is TGTGCCATCAGTGAGTCGTCAGGCTTTGGCTACACCTTC. Encoded protein: CAISESSGFGYTF.

The chain links TRBV2 to TRBJ1-5, with 9 bases lining up with TRBD1. Trimming at V came to 5 bases and at J to 3 bases, leaving 5 bases not matched to a gene. CDR1 is SNHLY, CDR2 FYNNEI, per germline. This CDR3 is 15 amino acids long. The CDR3 coding sequence is TGTGCCAGCAGTCCCCGGGACAGGGCCAATCAGCCCCAGCATTTT. This codes for CASSPRDRANQPQHF.

The V call is TRBV9, the J call TRBJ2-7, with D perhaps matching TRBD1 (7 bases). Germline V gene data show CDR1 as SGDLS and CDR2 as YYNGEE. V lost 3 bases, J lost 0 bases, and 10 bases lay in between. The CDR3 runs 14 residues. CDR3 region: CASSAGGSSYEQYF. CDR3 coding DNA: TGTGCCAGCAGCGCAGGGGGGAGCTCCTACGAGCAGTACTTC.

This clone was seen only once. This chain connects TRBV10-3 to TRBJ2-2; 14 positions agree with TRBD2. The CDR3 is 16 residues long. CDR1 is ENHRY, CDR2 SYGVKD, per germline. Trimming removed 3 bases from V and 6 bases from J; junction bases left unmatched: 3. The CDR3 region has the DNA TGTGCCATCAGTGAAGGACTAGCGGGAGGAGCCGGGGAGCTGTTTTTT. Amino acids: CAISEGLAGGAGELFF.

The rearrangement uses TRBV6-1 and TRBJ2-3; D is uncertain. Trimming removed 2 bases from V and 4 bases from J, with 10 bases in between. This CDR3 contains 14 residues. Germline V gene sequence: CDR1 MNHNS, CDR2 SASEGT. DNA of the CDR3: TGTGCCAGCAGTGAACCGGTGGGGTCAGATACGCAGTATTTT. This sequence encodes CASSEPVGSDTQYF.